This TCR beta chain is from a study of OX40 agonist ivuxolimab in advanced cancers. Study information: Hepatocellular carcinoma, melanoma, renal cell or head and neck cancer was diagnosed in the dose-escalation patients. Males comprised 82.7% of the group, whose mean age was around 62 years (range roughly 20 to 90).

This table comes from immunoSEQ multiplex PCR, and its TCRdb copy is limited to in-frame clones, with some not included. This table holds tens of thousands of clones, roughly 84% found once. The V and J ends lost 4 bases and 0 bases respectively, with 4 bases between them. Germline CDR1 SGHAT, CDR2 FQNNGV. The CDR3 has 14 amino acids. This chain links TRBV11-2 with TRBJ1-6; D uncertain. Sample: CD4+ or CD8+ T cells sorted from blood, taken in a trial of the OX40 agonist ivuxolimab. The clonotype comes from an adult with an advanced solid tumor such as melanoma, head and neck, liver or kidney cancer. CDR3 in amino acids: CASSSISYNSPLHF. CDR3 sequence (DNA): TGTGCCAGCAGCTCTATCTCCTATAATTCACCCCTCCACTTT.